Presented here are 9 T cell receptor beta chains from one specimen sequenced in a study of STAT5B mutations in CD4+ large granular lymphocyte leukemia. Using immunoSEQ multiplex PCR, the repertoire was profiled, and TCRdb retains in-frame clones only, with some absent. The table has about 30,000 clones, 70% to 75% seen once; the top ten hold roughly 3.3%. Sequencing was carried out using CD4+ T cells from blood buffy coats. These receptors were taken from a human donor in good health.

The count of this clone is one. The gene calls are TRBV4-3 and TRBJ2-6; 10 bases line up with TRBD1. This CDR3 spans 19 amino acids. Germline-derived CDR1 and CDR2 are LGHNA and YSLEER. V lost 3 bases to trimming and J lost 0 bases; unmatched junction nucleotides: 8. In nucleotides, the CDR3 is TGCGCCAGCAGCCAGGCCAGGACAGGGGGGGGCTCTGGGGCCAACGTCCTGACTTTC. This translates into CASSQARTGGGSGANVLTF.

CDR3 sequence reads: CASARTGNNEQFF. DNA for the CDR3: TGTGCCAGTGCGAGGACAGGGAACAATGAGCAGTTCTTC. The rearrangement links TRBV7-9 to TRBJ2-1, with 8 nucleotides matching TRBD1. Trimming at V came to 9 bases and at J to 5 bases, leaving 6 bases not matched to a gene. Germline CDR1 is SEHNR and CDR2 is FQNEAQ (reference sequence). The CDR3 has 13 amino acids.

The genes are TRBV27 and TRBJ2-3; 11 bases match TRBD2. The CDR3 runs to 15 residues. The germline gives CDR1 MNHEY, CDR2 SMNVEV (reference sequence). The V gene end was trimmed by 5 bases and the J gene end by 6 bases; junction bases not matched to a gene: 7. The CDR3 DNA reads as TGTGCCAGCAGTCCGGGAGTAGCGGGAGGGGATACGCAGTATTTT. Translation gives CASSPGVAGGDTQYF.

The rearrangement joins TRBV19 to TRBJ2-2, with D possibly being TRBD1 (8 bases). The V end was cut by 7 bases, the J end by 0 bases, with 15 bases between. Germline CDR1 reads LNHDA; CDR2 reads SQIVND (reference sequence). The CDR3 extends over 16 amino acids. Here the CDR3 reads CASTGGDRPNTGELFF. The CDR3, as DNA: TGTGCCAGTACTGGGGGGGACAGGCCGAACACCGGGGAGCTGTTTTTT. Using reference TRBV19 and TRBJ2-2 for the parts outside the CDR3, the full variable domain is DGGITQSPKYLFRKEGQNVTLSCEQNLNHDAMYWYRQDPGQGLRLIYYSQIVNDFQKGDIAEGYSVSREKKESFPLTVTSAQKNPTAFYLCASTGGDRPNTGELFFGEGSRLTVL.

The genes are TRBV19 and TRBJ2-1; the D is unclear. The V and J ends lost 1 base and 9 bases respectively, with 10 bases between them. Germline V CDR1 and CDR2: LNHDA, SQIVND (reference sequence). CDR3 size: 13 residues. The CDR3 here is CASSIVPIGEQFF. The CDR3 nucleotides are TGTGCCAGTAGTATAGTCCCCATCGGTGAGCAGTTCTTC.

This chain connects TRBV11-3 to TRBJ2-1, with TRBD2 matching over 11 bases. The ends lost 5 bases at V and 10 bases at J; junction bases unmatched: 7. Germline CDR1 reads SGHNT; CDR2 reads YENEEA. There are 14 residues in the CDR3. This chain's CDR3 is CASSPSTSGGEQFF. The CDR3 coding sequence is TGTGCCAGCAGCCCGTCCACTAGCGGGGGAGAGCAGTTCTTC. The full variable domain, rest sourced from reference TRBV11-3 and TRBJ2-1, is EAGVVQSPRYKIIEKKQPVAFWCNPISGHNTLYWYLQNLGQGPELLIRYENEEAVDDSQLPKDRFSAERLKGVDSTLKIQPAELGDSAVYLCASSPSTSGGEQFFGPGTRLTVL.

The rearrangement uses TRBV9 and TRBJ2-5; 9 bases are a match to TRBD1. The CDR3 runs to 15 residues. Germline V gives CDR1 SGDLS, CDR2 YYNGEE. Germline trimming cut 5 bases from V and 0 bases from J; bases unmatched to any gene: 5. The CDR3 region is CASSLRDRDQETQYF. The CDR3 DNA follows: TGTGCCAGCAGTCTCCGGGACAGGGACCAAGAGACCCAGTACTTC.

DNA of the CDR3: TGTGCCAGCAGCGCACCATGGACAGGGATAACGGGCCTCACCGGGGAGCTGTTTTTT. Amino acids: CASSAPWTGITGLTGELFF. This chain uses TRBV7-8 with TRBJ2-2; 8 nucleotides match TRBD1. The germline gives CDR1 SGHVS, CDR2 FQNEAQ. The CDR3 sequence is 19 residues long. V lost 5 bases, J lost 4 bases, and 18 bases stayed unmatched.

The rearrangement joins TRBV2 to TRBJ2-3, with a possible D match to TRBD2 (5 bases). Germline CDR1 reads SNHLY; CDR2 reads FYNNEI. The V gene lost 7 bases and the J gene lost 7 bases, with 18 bases spanning the gap. The CDR3 covers 14 residues. The CDR3 coding sequence is TGTGCCAGCACAATGGAGAGCGGCCCCAATACGCAGTATTTT. Its translation: CASTMESGPNTQYF.